The 25 T cell receptor beta chains reported below all come from one sample, sequenced in a study of response to subunit inactivated influenza vaccine. TCRdb passed the RT-PCR reads through MiXCR, listing each CDR3 protein once. The profile shows 600,000 to 850,000 distinct CDR3 sequences, 12% to 15% of them singletons. Sequencing was performed on PBMCs from blood, taken 14 days before vaccination. Receptors originate from a man aged 50 to 60 who received an inactivated influenza vaccine.

This rearrangement joins TRBV24-1 to TRBJ2-1; D is unresolved. The CDR3 covers 13 residues. CDR1 is KGHDR and CDR2 is SFDVKD in the germline V gene. The V end lost 4 bases, the J end lost 4 bases, and 7 bases lay between the germline ends. The CDR3 sequence: CATSDSLYNEQFF. The CDR3 nucleotides are TGTGCCACCAGTGACAGCCTTTACAATGAGCAGTTCTTC.

The table lists this clonotype with a few counts. V gene TRBV7-2 combines with J gene TRBJ2-5; D may correspond to TRBD1 or TRBD2 (6 bases each). V was clipped by 2 bases and J by 1 base, with 11 bases between them. The CDR3 contains 15 residues. The germline gives CDR1 SGHTA, CDR2 FQGNSA. CDR3 residues: CASSLSWGAQETQYF. The CDR3 DNA sequence: TGTGCCAGCAGCTTAAGTTGGGGGGCCCAAGAGACCCAGTACTTC.

The V and J genes are TRBV3-1 and TRBJ2-1, with no clear D. V lost 0 bases and J 8 bases, leaving 20 bases between the germline ends. The germline CDR1 and CDR2 sequences are LGHDT and YNNKEL (reference sequence). This CDR3 comprises 17 residues. CDR3 coding DNA: TGTGCCAGCAGCCAAGAATTAAGTTTGGCTATTCCGGATGAGCAGTTCTTC. As protein: CASSQELSLAIPDEQFF.

This sequence joins TRBV27 and TRBJ2-7, with D possibly matching TRBD1 (6 bases). V lost 2 bases and J lost 5, with 13 bases in between. The CDR3 loop spans 14 amino acids. The germline V gene has CDR1 MNHEY and CDR2 SMNVEV (reference sequence). The CDR3 spells CASSLTGSFHEQYF. CDR3 DNA sequence: TGTGCCAGCAGTTTAACAGGGAGCTTCCACGAGCAGTACTTC.

The chain combines TRBV20-1 with TRBJ2-5, with 7 bases lining up with TRBD1. V gave up 4 bases and J gave up 4 bases; unmatched junction bases: 18. CDR1 and CDR2 from the germline V gene are DFQATT and SNEGSKA (reference sequence). The CDR3 contains 17 residues. CDR3: CSATTPDDRAKGETQYF. CDR3 DNA sequence: TGCAGTGCTACCACACCCGATGACAGGGCGAAGGGAGAGACCCAGTACTTC.

This clonotype showed up just a few times. V usage is TRBV28 and J usage is TRBJ1-6; D ambiguous. Germline assignment: CDR1 MDHEN and CDR2 SYDVKM. V shed 3 bases and J shed 9 bases, with 15 bases lying between them. The CDR3 sequence is 15 residues long. CDR3 in DNA: TGTGCCAGCAGTTTCGACGATCGGGTGATTTCACCCCTCCACTTT. This translates into CASSFDDRVISPLHF.

This clonotype was observed a few times. V gene TRBV5-1 combines with J gene TRBJ2-1; TRBD2 matches 9 bases. The CDR3 has 15 residues. Trimming at V came to 4 bases and at J to 5 bases, leaving 7 bases not matched to a gene. From germline, CDR1 is SGHRS and CDR2 YFSETQ. The CDR3 spells CASSPRTSVNNEQFF. The CDR3 nucleotides are TGCGCCAGCAGCCCCAGGACTAGCGTGAACAATGAGCAGTTCTTC.

The chain uses TRBV5-1 and TRBJ2-7; 10 bases are shared with TRBD1. V gave up 5 bases and J gave up 3 bases; unmatched junction bases: 8. CDR3 length: 15 residues. The germline V gene encodes CDR1 SGHRS and CDR2 YFSETQ. The CDR3 DNA reads as TGCGCCAGCAGGTTTGACCGGGACAGGGGCTACGAGCAGTACTTC. It is translated as CASRFDRDRGYEQYF.

This clonotype appeared a few times. The V and J genes are TRBV5-5 and TRBJ1-5; D ambiguous. This CDR3 comprises 15 residues. CDR1 is SGHKS and CDR2 is YYEKEE in the germline V gene (reference sequence). V lost 1 base, J lost 3 bases, and 11 bases lay in between. The CDR3 protein is CASSLIWQNNQPQHF. CDR3 nucleotides: TGTGCCAGCAGCTTGATATGGCAGAACAATCAGCCCCAGCATTTT.

This clonotype was observed a few times. V gene TRBV20-1 combines with J gene TRBJ2-7; D may be TRBD1 (6 bases). Trimming stripped 0 bases from V and 7 bases from J, with 16 bases between. Germline CDR1 DFQATT, CDR2 SNEGSKA (reference sequence). The CDR3 consists of 14 residues. CDR3 nucleotides: TGCAGTGCTAGAGATCCCCTAATCAGGGGAGAGCAGTACTTC. It codes for CSARDPLIRGEQYF.

The rearrangement joins TRBV29-1 to TRBJ1-4, with 9 bases matching TRBD1. The CDR3 is 14 residues long. Germline CDR1 reads SQVTM; CDR2 reads ANQGSEA. After removal of 6 bases from V and 5 bases from J, the junction contained 7 bases not matched to a gene. The CDR3 region is CSVTTGTGNEKLFF. The CDR3 coding sequence is TGCAGCGTCACAACCGGGACAGGGAATGAAAAACTGTTTTTT.

The V and J genes are TRBV7-6 and TRBJ2-7; TRBD2 matches at 12 bases. V was clipped by 5 bases and J by 6 bases; unmatched bases: 11. The CDR3 spans 16 residues. CDR1 and CDR2 from the germline V gene are SGHVS and FNYEAQ. The CDR3, as DNA: TGTGCCAGCAGCGCGCTACTAGCGGGGGGAAGGTCCGAGCAGTACTTC. It is translated as CASSALLAGGRSEQYF.

This clonotype was found a few times. V gene TRBV9 combines with J gene TRBJ2-1; TRBD2 matches at 7 bases. The CDR3 totals 15 residues. Germline V gives CDR1 SGDLS, CDR2 YYNGEE. After removal of 0 bases from V and 4 bases from J, the junction contained 4 bases not matched to a gene. The CDR3 region has the DNA TGTGCCAGCAGCGTAGAGGGAGGGATATACAATGAGCAGTTCTTC. Amino acids: CASSVEGGIYNEQFF.

This clonotype appeared a single time. The gene calls are TRBV4-2 and TRBJ2-5; TRBD1 aligns across 8 bases. Trimming cost V 1 base and J 1 base; bases outside gene matches: 11. This CDR3 spans 18 amino acids. Germline V CDR1 and CDR2: LGHNA, YNFKEQ. This CDR3 is CASSQAGAGGRFQETQYF. CDR3 nucleotides: TGTGCCAGCAGCCAAGCTGGGGCAGGGGGCCGATTCCAAGAGACCCAGTACTTC.

A few counts support this clonotype. The chain employs TRBV20-1 and TRBJ1-2, with D tentatively TRBD1 (5 bases). With 0 bases removed from V and 7 bases from J, the gap between germline ends came to 9 bases. Looked up from germline, CDR1 is DFQATT and CDR2 is SNEGSKA (reference sequence). The CDR3 length is 12 residues. The CDR3: CSARDLGGGYTF. Written as DNA, the CDR3 is TGCAGTGCTAGAGATTTGGGGGGTGGCTACACCTTC.

This clonotype has only a few counts. J is TRBJ2-5 and V is TRBV20-1; no clear D gene. V gave up 0 bases and J gave up 2 bases, with 16 bases separating them. There are 16 residues in the CDR3. CDR1 is DFQATT and CDR2 is SNEGSKA in the germline V gene (reference sequence). In DNA form, the CDR3 reads TGCAGTGCTAGAGATCGTCGGACGGTCCTACAAGAGACCCAGTACTTC. Its protein is CSARDRRTVLQETQYF.

This chain joins TRBV10-1 and TRBJ2-1; TRBD1 might be the D (6 bases). V was shortened by 3 bases and J by 3 bases, with 9 bases between the two germline ends. The CDR3 runs 14 residues. Germline V CDR1 and CDR2: WNHNN, SYGVQD (reference sequence). This chain's CDR3 is CASSDRGGYNEQFF. The CDR3 nucleotides read TGCGCCAGCAGTGACAGGGGTGGCTACAATGAGCAGTTCTTC.

The gene calls are TRBV20-1 and TRBJ2-5; no definite D call. The CDR3 has 12 residues. The germline V gene has CDR1 DFQATT and CDR2 SNEGSKA (reference sequence). With 5 bases removed from V and 1 base from J, the gap between germline ends came to 8 bases. This CDR3 is CSAGWGQETQYF. CDR3 DNA sequence: TGCAGTGCTGGTTGGGGCCAAGAGACCCAGTACTTC.

J is TRBJ2-7 and V is TRBV6-5; a weak D match, TRBD2 (7 bases). Germline CDR1 MNHEY, CDR2 SVGAGI. The ends were cut back, 8 bases at V and 4 bases at J, with 12 bases in the middle. The CDR3 contains 12 residues. CDR3 in amino acids: CASGRGGYEQYF. In DNA form, the CDR3 reads TGTGCCAGCGGTAGGGGGGGTTACGAGCAGTACTTC.

This clonotype was found a few times. The chain links TRBV24-1 to TRBJ1-2; D uncertain. V shed 0 bases and J shed 2 bases, with 6 bases lying between them. The CDR3 length is 14 residues. The germline V gene has CDR1 KGHDR and CDR2 SFDVKD. The CDR3 sequence: CATSDLTINYGYTF. As DNA, the CDR3 is TGTGCCACCAGTGATTTGACGATCAACTATGGCTACACCTTC.

About this clonotype: Germline is not matched at one junction end, which may reflect a read error. V usage is TRBV11-1 and J usage is TRBJ2-1, with 13 bases fitting TRBD2. CDR3 length equals 19 residues. The germline V gene encodes CDR1 SGHAT and CDR2 FQDESV (reference sequence). The CDR3 spells CASSPGLAGARKRMDEQFF. The DNA of the CDR3 is TGTGCCAGCAGCCCCGGACTAGCGGGGGCGCGGAAAAGGATGGATGAGCAGTTTTTC. Based on the CDR3 plus reference TRBV11-1 and TRBJ2-1, the full variable domain is EAEVAQSPRYKITEKSQAVAFWCDPISGHATLYWYRQILGQGPELLVQFQDESVVDDSQLPKDRFSAERLKGVDSTLKIQPAELGDSAMYLCASSPGLAGARKRMDEQFFGPGTRLTVL.

This clonotype was seen a handful of times. The V call is TRBV20-1, the J call TRBJ1-1; D unresolved. Deletions cut 0 bases from V and 6 bases from J, with 8 bases between. Germline CDR1 DFQATT, CDR2 SNEGSKA (reference sequence). The CDR3 spans 12 residues. The CDR3 region has the DNA TGCAGTGCTAGAGATGGGCAGCCTGAAGCTTTCTTT. Encoded protein: CSARDGQPEAFF.

The table lists this clonotype with many counts. The chain combines TRBV12-3 or TRBV12-4 with TRBJ2-1, with 10 nucleotides matching TRBD1. V shed 3 bases and J 8 bases; nucleotides not matched to a gene: 7. This CDR3 contains 15 residues. CDR3: CASSFPGTGVYEQFF. For the CDR3, the DNA is TGTGCCAGCAGTTTCCCCGGGACAGGGGTTTATGAGCAGTTCTTC.

CDR3 protein: CASSFGLRKSHSGNTIYF. The CDR3 region has the DNA TGTGCCAGCAGTTTCGGTCTGCGAAAAAGCCACTCTGGAAACACCATATATTTT. The genes are TRBV28 and TRBJ1-3; D gene uncertain. Germline V gene lookup returns CDR1 MDHEN and CDR2 SYDVKM. The CDR3 extends over 18 amino acids. V was clipped by 3 bases and J by 0 bases, with 18 bases between them.

J is TRBJ2-5 and V is TRBV7-8, with D maybe TRBD2 (6 bases). Between the trimmed V and J ends, which lost 0 bases and 1 base, there was a span of 15 bases. Per the germline V gene, CDR1 is SGHVS and CDR2 is FQNEAQ. CDR3 length equals 17 residues. DNA for the CDR3: TGTGCCAGCAGCTTAGCTCTCGGTGGGAGGATCCAAGAGACCCAGTACTTC. Translated: CASSLALGGRIQETQYF.